Listed here are 21 T cell receptor beta chains from one sample, sequenced in a study of T cell clusters in autoimmune cytopenias. Multiplex touch-down PCR amplified TRB using TRB-A and TRB-B pools in one tube. TCRdb re-called the multiplex PCR reads; every CDR3 protein appears as one record, without DNA. In total, the table holds 9,500 to 14,000 distinct CDR3 sequences. Some 38,000 genome equivalents of blood DNA were amplified for TRB. The data were also submitted as part of a second study, on T cell repertoires in aging, cancer and after chemotherapy.

Material for sequencing was peripheral blood. Receptor source: a human donor in good health.

V and J are TRBV15 and TRBJ2-7; the D gene TCRdb calls, TRBD1, cannot be checked with no DNA. Germline V lookup: CDR1 LNHNV, CDR2 YYDKDF (reference sequence). The CDR3 totals 13 residues. The CDR3 protein is CATIGGGTNEQYF.

J is TRBJ1-1 and V is TRBV11-2; without DNA, the TCRdb call of TRBD1 cannot be checked. The CDR3 covers 13 residues. Looked up from germline, CDR1 is SGHAT and CDR2 is FQNNGV. CDR3 region: CASSFDRGTEAFF.

Measured by frequency, this clonotype is medium-sized. This rearrangement joins TRBV15 to TRBJ2-2; with no DNA, the TCRdb D assignment of TRBD2 cannot be verified. The germline gives CDR1 LNHNV, CDR2 YYDKDF (reference sequence). The CDR3 is made up of 13 amino acids. CDR3 protein: CATSRGGTGELFF.

The J gene is TRBJ2-3, the V gene TRBV6-1; TCRdb returns TRBD2, unconfirmable since there is no DNA. Per germline, CDR1 MNHNS and CDR2 SASEGT. The CDR3 length is 18 residues. This chain's CDR3 is CASDKRAGLAGGPDTQYF.

Frequency places this clonotype as medium-sized. This chain connects TRBV29-1 to TRBJ1-2; there is no DNA to check the TCRdb D call of TRBD1. The CDR3 is 13 residues long. CDR1 is SQVTM and CDR2 is ANQGSEA in the germline V gene. Here the CDR3 reads CSAWTGGSAGYTF.

The genes are TRBV7-9 and TRBJ2-7; the TRBD2 assignment by TCRdb is unverifiable without DNA. Germline lookup yields CDR1 SEHNR and CDR2 FQNEAQ (reference sequence). CDR3 length equals 15 residues. CDR3: CASSPGLAGTYEQYF.

The J gene is TRBJ1-1, the V gene TRBV4-3; no DNA is available, so the TRBD1 call from TCRdb remains unchecked. CDR3 size: 15 residues. Germline CDR1 is LGHNA and CDR2 is YSLEER. This chain's CDR3 is CASSQATGGDTEAFF.

The chain recombines TRBV6-6 with TRBJ1-1; TCRdb returns TRBD1, unconfirmable since there is no DNA. The CDR3 spans 15 residues. CDR1 and CDR2 from the germline V gene are MNHNY and SVGAGI (reference sequence). CDR3 amino acids: CASRYEPGPNTEAFF.

The chain has TRBV6-5 and TRBJ2-3. The CDR3 extends over 14 amino acids. CDR1 and CDR2 from the germline V gene are MNHEY and SVGAGI. The CDR3 loop is CASSYSPVADTQYF.

The chain recombines TRBV19 with TRBJ2-1; TCRdb indicates TRBD2, and absent DNA this call remains unverified. Germline CDR1 LNHDA, CDR2 SQIVND (reference sequence). The CDR3 has 18 residues. CDR3 loop: CASKGLAGGPIGYNEQFF. The full variable domain, its missing parts supplied by reference TRBV19 and TRBJ2-1, is DGGITQSPKYLFRKEGQNVTLSCEQNLNHDAMYWYRQDPGQGLRLIYYSQIVNDFQKGDIAEGYSVSREKKESFPLTVTSAQKNPTAFYLCASKGLAGGPIGYNEQFFGPGTRLTVL.

The genes are TRBV20-1 and TRBJ1-5. The germline CDR1 and CDR2 sequences are DFQATT and SNEGSKA (reference sequence). The CDR3 runs to 12 residues. The CDR3: CSARSGNQPQHF.

The rearrangement links TRBV19 to TRBJ1-2; without DNA, the TCRdb call of TRBD1 cannot be checked. In germline, CDR1 is LNHDA, CDR2 SQIVND (reference sequence). The length of the CDR3 is 19 residues. The CDR3 reads CASSIARGWGQLGLYGYTF.

The rearrangement joins TRBV20-1 to TRBJ2-3; checking the TCRdb D call of TRBD2 is not possible without DNA. In germline, CDR1 is DFQATT, CDR2 SNEGSKA (reference sequence). The CDR3 extends over 14 amino acids. CDR3: CSALTAGATDTQYF.

In terms of frequency, this clonotype is large (0.1 to 1%). V is TRBV15 and J is TRBJ1-2; the D call of TRBD1 rests on TCRdb alone, since no DNA is present to check it. The CDR3 has 14 amino acids. CDR1 and CDR2 from the germline V gene are LNHNV and YYDKDF (reference sequence). The CDR3 sequence: CATGPGQAIYGYTF.

V and J are TRBV6-5 and TRBJ1-1; the TRBD1 assignment by TCRdb is unverifiable without DNA. Per germline, CDR1 MNHEY and CDR2 SVGAGI. The CDR3 loop spans 15 amino acids. This CDR3 is CASSYSIGGYTEAFF.

The chain employs TRBV30 and TRBJ1-6; TCRdb outputs TRBD1, but without DNA this stays unchecked. This CDR3 spans 15 amino acids. CDR1 is GTSNPN, CDR2 SVGIG, per germline (reference sequence). The CDR3 region is CAWATGTFYNSPLHF.

This chain joins TRBV20-1 and TRBJ2-3; TCRdb's assignment of TRBD2 cannot be checked, as there is no DNA. Per germline, CDR1 DFQATT and CDR2 SNEGSKA (reference sequence). The CDR3 runs to 15 residues. Here the CDR3 reads CSARDRTSDPDTQYF.

The V and J genes are TRBV7-9 and TRBJ2-7; TCRdb names TRBD1, which stays unverified in the absence of DNA. The CDR3 totals 15 residues. The germline CDR1 and CDR2 sequences are SEHNR and FQNEAQ (reference sequence). CDR3 in amino acids: CASSLESSGPYEQYF. Full variable domain (rest looked up from reference TRBV7-9 and TRBJ2-7): DTGVSQNPRHKITKRGQNVTFRCDPISEHNRLYWYRQTLGQGPEFLTYFQNEAQLEKSRLLSDRFSAERPKGSFSTLEIQRTEQGDSAMYLCASSLESSGPYEQYFGPGTRLTVT.

The rearrangement links TRBV12-3 or TRBV12-4 to TRBJ1-6; the D call from TCRdb, TRBD1, cannot be confirmed without DNA. The CDR3 contains 15 residues. The CDR3 loop is CASSRQGLKESPLHF.

The gene calls are TRBV5-5 and TRBJ2-3. Germline CDR1 SGHKS, CDR2 YYEKEE (reference sequence). This CDR3 is 17 amino acids long. The CDR3 region is CASSSLGIYPSTDTQYF.

This clonotype ranks as medium-sized in terms of frequency. The V and J genes are TRBV29-1 and TRBJ1-4. CDR1 is SQVTM and CDR2 is ANQGSEA in the germline V gene. The CDR3 spans 13 residues. CDR3 sequence reads: CSVGGPYGEKLFF.